A selection of T cell receptor beta chains follows, all from one sample in a study of post-analysis software for immune sequencing data. TCRdb redid the calling of the PCR reads with MiXCR, one entry per CDR3 protein. This repertoire shows 650,000 to 900,000 distinct CDR3 sequences, 35% to 55% found once; its top ten account for roughly 5.2%. Input material: blood. These receptors originate from a girl under 18 with multiple sclerosis. CDR3s include the opening cysteine and the closing phenylalanine or tryptophan. The D gene is left open where the match is weak. A clone size is listed for some rows: how often the clone was seen (once, few, many), or a class if it is expanded.

length: 13; D: -; V: TRBV7-9; J: TRBJ1-1; size: -; DNA: TGTGCCAGCACACGGGGACAGAACACTGAAGCTTTCTTT; CDR3: CASTRGQNTEAFF
length: 15; D: TRBD2; V: TRBV7-3; J: TRBJ2-2; size: -; DNA: TGTGCCAGCAGCTTTACTAGCGGGGGCAACGGGGAGCTGTTTTTT; CDR3: CASSFTSGGNGELFF
length: 15; D: TRBD2; V: TRBV27; J: TRBJ2-3; size: -; DNA: TGTGCCAGCAGTTGGACTAGCGGGAGATCGGATGCGCAGTATTTT; CDR3: CASSWTSGRSDAQYF
length: 15; D: TRBD1; V: TRBV9; J: TRBJ2-1; size: once; DNA: TGTGCCAGCAGCGTATCGGGACAGTCTGTCAATGAGCAGTTCTTC; CDR3: CASSVSGQSVNEQFF
length: 15; D: TRBD1; V: TRBV6-2/TRBV6-3; J: TRBJ2-5; size: -; DNA: TGTGCCAGCAGTTACGGCGGACAGGGGTGGGAGACCCAGTACTTC; CDR3: CASSYGGQGWETQYF
length: 13; D: -; V: TRBV10-3; J: TRBJ2-7; size: -; DNA: TGCGCCATCAGTGAACCGGCCTACAATGAGCAGTACTTC; CDR3: CAISEPAYNEQYF
length: 15; D: -; V: TRBV20-1; J: TRBJ2-1; size: -; DNA: TGCAGTGCTAGGGCCCTGGGGCCCTCCTACAATGAGCAGTTCTTC; CDR3: CSARALGPSYNEQFF
length: 13; D: -; V: TRBV25-1; J: TRBJ2-7; size: -; DNA: TGTGCCAGCAGACAGGGCTGGAGTTCCGAGCAGTACTTC; CDR3: CASRQGWSSEQYF
length: 13; D: -; V: TRBV20-1; J: TRBJ2-1; size: -; DNA: TGCAGTGCTATTGAGCAGAACTACAATGAGCAGTTCTTC; CDR3: CSAIEQNYNEQFF
length: 15; D: -; V: TRBV28; J: TRBJ2-7; size: -; DNA: TGTGCCAGCAGTTTATGGCCCGCAGGGTACTACGAGCAGTACTTC; CDR3: CASSLWPAGYYEQYF
length: 16; D: TRBD2; V: TRBV28; J: TRBJ2-1; size: -; DNA: TGTGCCAGCGGATTTAGCGGGAGGCTCCTTGGGGGTGAGCAGTTCTTC; CDR3: CASGFSGRLLGGEQFF
length: 17; D: -; V: TRBV7-8; J: TRBJ1-2; size: -; DNA: TGTGCCAGCAGCTTAGGCGACAGGCCGAATGGAGTCTATGGCTACACCTTC; CDR3: CASSLGDRPNGVYGYTF
length: 14; D: -; V: TRBV27; J: TRBJ1-1; size: -; DNA: TGTGCCAGCAGCGATCCGGGGGCTTTAGCTGAAGCTTTCTTT; CDR3: CASSDPGALAEAFF
length: 11; D: -; V: TRBV5-1; J: TRBJ2-1; size: few; DNA: TGCGCCAGCAGCATAAACAATGAGCAGTTCTTC; CDR3: CASSINNEQFF
length: 15; D: -; V: TRBV29-1; J: TRBJ1-1; size: once; DNA: TGCAGCGCTCGGGGAGGGACGGGGGTTTTACCTGAAGCTTTCTTT; CDR3: CSARGGTGVLPEAFF
length: 13; D: -; V: TRBV20-1; J: TRBJ2-7; size: few; DNA: TGCAGTGCTAGACCCAGGGGGGCCTACGAGCAGTACTTC; CDR3: CSARPRGAYEQYF
length: 17; D: TRBD1; V: TRBV7-2; J: TRBJ2-1; size: -; DNA: TGTGCCAGCAGCTTAGCATCAGCAGGGGGCGGCTACAATGAGCAGTTCTTC; CDR3: CASSLASAGGGYNEQFF
length: 13; D: TRBD1; V: TRBV7-3; J: TRBJ1-2; size: -; DNA: TGTGCCAGCAGCGCCGGGACAGGGTATGGCTACACCTTC; CDR3: CASSAGTGYGYTF
length: 16; D: -; V: TRBV5-1; J: TRBJ2-7; size: -; DNA: TGCGCCAGCAGCTTGGCTTTGACGAGGAGCTCCTACGAGCAGTACTTC; CDR3: CASSLALTRSSYEQYF
length: 16; D: TRBD2; V: TRBV20-1; J: TRBJ2-4; size: -; DNA: TGCAGTGCTAGAGGGGCTAGCGGGGTAGCCAAAAACATTCAGTACTTC; CDR3: CSARGASGVAKNIQYF
length: 16; D: TRBD1; V: TRBV7-9; J: TRBJ1-1; size: -; DNA: TGTGCCAGCAGCTTATGGGACAGGGCGGTGAACACTGAAGCTTTCTTT; CDR3: CASSLWDRAVNTEAFF
length: 14; D: -; V: TRBV5-1; J: TRBJ2-7; size: -; DNA: TGCGCCAGCAGCTTGGCGGTGGAGACCTACGAGCAGTACTTC; CDR3: CASSLAVETYEQYF
length: 14; D: TRBD2; V: TRBV9; J: TRBJ2-5; size: -; DNA: TGTGCCAGCAGCGTTCGGGAGGGAGACAATGAGCAGTACTTC; CDR3: CASSVREGDNEQYF
length: 14; D: TRBD1; V: TRBV6-5; J: TRBJ2-7; size: few; DNA: TGTGCCAGCACCGGACAGGGGATTAACTACGAGCAGTACTTC; CDR3: CASTGQGINYEQYF
length: 16; D: -; V: TRBV13; J: TRBJ2-7; size: -; DNA: TGTGCCAGCAGCTTAGGAGGGGGGAGGGCCTCCTACGAGCAGTACTTC; CDR3: CASSLGGGRASYEQYF
length: 13; D: -; V: TRBV19; J: TRBJ1-1; size: -; DNA: TGTGCCAGTAAGGTAGATGAAATCACTGAAGCTTTCTTT; CDR3: CASKVDEITEAFF
length: 13; D: -; V: TRBV6-2/TRBV6-3; J: TRBJ2-7; size: -; DNA: TGTGCCAGCAACCGACACTTTCAATACGAGCAGTACTTC; CDR3: CASNRHFQYEQYF
length: 14; D: TRBD2; V: TRBV9; J: TRBJ2-7; size: few; DNA: TGTGCCAGCAGCGTCGGGGGGGATTCCTACGAGCAGTACTTC; CDR3: CASSVGGDSYEQYF
length: 12; D: -; V: TRBV18; J: TRBJ2-5; size: -; DNA: TGTGCCAGCTCACCACTTTCCCGGGACCAGTACTTC; CDR3: CASSPLSRDQYF
length: 16; D: TRBD1; V: TRBV5-1; J: TRBJ2-3; size: -; DNA: TGCGCCAGCAGCCCGAGCTCAGGGGGTCGGACAGATACGCAGTATTTT; CDR3: CASSPSSGGRTDTQYF
length: 15; D: TRBD1; V: TRBV28; J: TRBJ1-2; size: -; DNA: TGTGCCAGCAGTTATGAGGACAGGGTCGTCTATGGCTACACCTTC; CDR3: CASSYEDRVVYGYTF
length: 13; D: -; V: TRBV12-3/TRBV12-4; J: TRBJ2-5; size: few; DNA: TGTGCCAGCAGTTATCACAGCGGAGAGACCCAGTACTTC; CDR3: CASSYHSGETQYF
length: 14; D: -; V: TRBV5-4; J: TRBJ2-1; size: once; DNA: TGTGCCAGCAGCTTGAGGGGGGGACACAATGAGCAGTTCTTC; CDR3: CASSLRGGHNEQFF
length: 13; D: TRBD1; V: TRBV12-3/TRBV12-4; J: TRBJ1-1; size: few; DNA: TGTGCCAGCAGTCTCAGGGGGCTCACTGAAGCTTTCTTT; CDR3: CASSLRGLTEAFF
length: 16; D: TRBD1; V: TRBV6-1; J: TRBJ2-7; size: -; DNA: TGTGCCAGCAGCCCAGCAGGTGGGACAGGGTTCGACGAGCAGTACTTC; CDR3: CASSPAGGTGFDEQYF
length: 15; D: -; V: TRBV29-1; J: TRBJ2-3; size: -; DNA: TGCAGCGTTGCGGGTAGCGGAGGTTTGGTAGATACGCAGTATTTT; CDR3: CSVAGSGGLVDTQYF
length: 12; D: -; V: TRBV5-1; J: TRBJ1-2; size: -; DNA: TGCGCCAGCAGCTCTCGGAACTATGGCTACACCTTC; CDR3: CASSSRNYGYTF
length: 15; D: TRBD1; V: TRBV15; J: TRBJ2-5; size: -; DNA: TGTGCCACCAGCAGGAGACGACAGGGCCAAGAGACCCAGTACTTC; CDR3: CATSRRRQGQETQYF
length: 14; D: TRBD1; V: TRBV20-1; J: TRBJ2-5; size: -; DNA: TGCAGTGCTCCGACAGGGGGTTTACAAGAGACCCAGTACTTC; CDR3: CSAPTGGLQETQYF
length: 16; D: TRBD2; V: TRBV5-1; J: TRBJ2-7; size: -; DNA: TGCGCCAGCAGCTTGGCCCAACTAGCGGGGTACAATGAGCAGTACTTC; CDR3: CASSLAQLAGYNEQYF
length: 13; D: -; V: TRBV6-5; J: TRBJ2-5; size: -; DNA: TGTGCCAGCAGAGGATCGCACCAAGAGACCCAGTACTTC; CDR3: CASRGSHQETQYF
length: 10; D: -; V: TRBV7-3; J: TRBJ1-2; size: -; DNA: TGTGCCAGGGGGGGTCATGGCTACACCTTC; CDR3: CARGGHGYTF
length: 12; D: TRBD1; V: TRBV27; J: TRBJ2-7; size: -; DNA: TGTGCCAGCTCTGGACAGGGCCACGAGCAGTACTTC; CDR3: CASSGQGHEQYF